In this sample, the clone carrying this TCR beta chain turned up once. CDR1 and CDR2 from the germline V gene are LGHNA and YNFKEQ. Trimming took off 0 bases at V and 2 bases at J, with 11 bases between the two ends. The length of the CDR3 is 15 residues. This sample was included in a study of blood T cell repertoires in COVID-19. Overall study: Italy, Spain and the United States were the sources of the convalescent and acute COVID-19 samples. T cells, B-cell-depleted T cells, or PBMCs supplied cDNA or gDNA.

As processed by the authors: Researchers report that nucleated cell counts were estimated from reference gene primer amplification. The data were produced by immunoSEQ multiplex PCR, yet TCRdb's version contains in-frame clones alone and is incomplete. The V and J calls and clone size were taken over from that table, and D and trimming were inferred from the DNA. The sample shows approximately 190,000 clones, roughly 87% of them seen only once. The receptor's source is a man between 60 and 75 years old with active or convalescent COVID-19. The gene calls are TRBV4-2 and TRBJ2-7; the D gene is possibly TRBD1 (6 bases). The sequenced sample was peripheral blood. The CDR3 protein is CASSQDSQGTYEQYF. The CDR3 bases are TGTGCCAGCAGCCAAGATTCCCAGGGGACCTACGAGCAGTACTTC.